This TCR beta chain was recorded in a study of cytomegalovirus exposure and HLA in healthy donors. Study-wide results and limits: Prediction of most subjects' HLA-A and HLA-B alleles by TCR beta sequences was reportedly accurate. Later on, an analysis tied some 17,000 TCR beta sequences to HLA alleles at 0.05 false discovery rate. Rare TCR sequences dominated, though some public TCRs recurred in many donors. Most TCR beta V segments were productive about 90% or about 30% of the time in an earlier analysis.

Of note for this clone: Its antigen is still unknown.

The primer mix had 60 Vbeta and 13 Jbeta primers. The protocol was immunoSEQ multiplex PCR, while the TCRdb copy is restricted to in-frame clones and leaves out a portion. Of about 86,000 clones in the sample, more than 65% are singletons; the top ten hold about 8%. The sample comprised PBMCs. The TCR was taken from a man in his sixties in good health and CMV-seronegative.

The CDR3 region has the DNA TGTGCCTGCAACCCCGCTAGCGGGGGGTACAATGAGCAGTTCTTC. Encoded protein: CACNPASGGYNEQFF. This chain uses TRBV30 with TRBJ2-1, with 11 bases fitting TRBD2. V lost 6 bases, J lost 4 bases, and 8 bases stayed unmatched. The CDR3 sequence is 15 residues long. Germline V gene sequence: CDR1 GTSNPN, CDR2 SVGIG (reference sequence).